The clone carrying this T cell receptor (beta chain) was observed once. Germline-derived CDR1 and CDR2 are SGHNT and YYREEE (reference sequence). V gave up 0 bases and J gave up 0 bases, with 4 bases separating them. This CDR3 has 15 amino acids. The sample comes from a study of cytotoxic CD8 clonotypes in ibrutinib-treated CLL. TCRdb's table, derived via immunoSEQ multiplex PCR, lists solely in-frame clones and lacks some. The sample includes some 43,000 clones, under 75% of them seen just once. This receptor was obtained from a human donor with chronic lymphocytic leukemia. The V gene is TRBV5-4, the J gene TRBJ2-6; the D is unclear. This specimen was PBMCs, taken after 12 months of ibrutinib treatment. CDR3 in amino acids: CASSLDNSGANVLTF. The CDR3 DNA reads as TGTGCCAGCAGCTTGGACAACTCTGGGGCCAACGTCCTGACTTTC.